This T cell receptor (beta chain) was recorded in a study of T cell responses to AZD1222 COVID-19 vaccine. The protocol was immunoSEQ multiplex PCR, while the TCRdb copy is restricted to in-frame clones and leaves out a portion. This table has approximately 64,000 clones, roughly 84% appearing once. CDR1 is KGHSH and CDR2 is LQKENI in the germline V gene. CDR3 length equals 13 residues. V lost 3 bases, J lost 4 bases, and 10 bases lay in between. The TCR comes from an adult in good health. Sequenced here: peripheral blood, sampled on day 0 of AZD1222 vaccination. The chain carries TRBV18 and TRBJ2-7, with a possible D match to TRBD1 (6 bases). CDR3 nucleotide sequence: TGTGCCAGCTCACCGGGGGCCGGTTACGAGCAGTACTTC. Translated: CASSPGAGYEQYF.